This T cell receptor beta chain appears in the sequencing data of a study of OX40 agonist ivuxolimab in advanced cancers. This CDR3 has 16 residues. Germline V lookup: CDR1 SGHTA, CDR2 FQGNSA. Trimming removed 3 bases at V and 0 bases at J, with 14 bases between. TCRdb's table, derived via immunoSEQ multiplex PCR, lists solely in-frame clones and lacks some. The sample has about 93,000 clones; 89% are singletons. This receptor was taken from an adult with an advanced solid tumor such as melanoma, head and neck, liver or kidney cancer. This chain connects TRBV7-2 to TRBJ1-1; no clear D gene. This specimen was CD4+ or CD8+ T cells sorted from blood, taken in a trial of the OX40 agonist ivuxolimab. The CDR3 reads CASSLWGSQMNTEAFF. Here the CDR3 DNA reads TGTGCCAGCAGCTTGTGGGGAAGCCAGATGAACACTGAAGCTTTCTTT.